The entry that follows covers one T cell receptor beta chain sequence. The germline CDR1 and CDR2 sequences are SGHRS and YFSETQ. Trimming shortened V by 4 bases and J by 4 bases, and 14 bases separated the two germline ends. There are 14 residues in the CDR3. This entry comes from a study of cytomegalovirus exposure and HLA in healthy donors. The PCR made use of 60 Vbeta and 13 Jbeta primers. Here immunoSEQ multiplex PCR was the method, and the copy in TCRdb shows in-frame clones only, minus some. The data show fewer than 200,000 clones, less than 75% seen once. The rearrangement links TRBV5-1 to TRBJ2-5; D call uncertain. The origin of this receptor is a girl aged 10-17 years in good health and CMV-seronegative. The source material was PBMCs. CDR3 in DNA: TGCGCCAGCAGCCCACGGGTAGTCAGAGAGACCCAGTACTTC. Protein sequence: CASSPRVVRETQYF.